This is a list of T cell receptor beta chains from one sample in a study of long-term antiretroviral therapy in people with HIV. Method: immunoSEQ multiplex PCR; TCRdb's copy keeps in-frame clones and lacks some. The top ten clones hold about 6% of a sample with under 50,000 clones, 75% to 90% of them seen once. The sequencing used unsorted PBMCs, collected 3.1 years after starting antiretroviral therapy. The receptor source for this set is a woman aged 50 to 65 with HIV. Each CDR3 is given with its conserved first and last residue. Fields, in order: J gene, V gene, D gene, clone size, CDR3 protein, CDR3 DNA. The D gene is left open where the match is weak. Not every row has a clone size; where given, it reads once, few, many or a size class.

j_gene: TRBJ2-7; v_gene: TRBV6-1; d_gene: NA; abundance: NA; CDR3aa: CASSEGLSGAGYEQYF; CDR3nt: TGTGCCAGCAGTGAAGGCCTCTCGGGGGCTGGCTACGAGCAGTACTTC
j_gene: TRBJ1-2; v_gene: TRBV9; d_gene: NA; abundance: few; CDR3aa: CASSVDSVSYGYTF; CDR3nt: TGTGCCAGCAGCGTAGATTCGGTTAGCTATGGCTACACCTTC
j_gene: TRBJ1-1; v_gene: TRBV19; d_gene: NA; abundance: few; CDR3aa: CASQKGLGLGNTEAFF; CDR3nt: TGTGCCAGCCAGAAGGGGTTAGGTTTGGGAAACACTGAAGCTTTCTTT
j_gene: TRBJ2-2; v_gene: TRBV10-1; d_gene: NA; abundance: NA; CDR3aa: CASRDPSGELFF; CDR3nt: TGCGCCAGCCGTGACCCTAGCGGGGAGCTGTTTTTT
j_gene: TRBJ2-1; v_gene: TRBV5-4; d_gene: TRBD2; abundance: once; CDR3aa: CASLPPAGGPGEQFF; CDR3nt: TGTGCCAGCCTCCCTCCAGCGGGGGGGCCTGGGGAGCAGTTCTTC
j_gene: TRBJ2-3; v_gene: TRBV5-6; d_gene: NA; abundance: NA; CDR3aa: CASSFPYSTDTQYF; CDR3nt: TGTGCCAGCAGCTTCCCCTACAGCACAGATACGCAGTATTTT
j_gene: TRBJ2-1; v_gene: TRBV7-6; d_gene: TRBD2; abundance: NA; CDR3aa: CASSLEAGGFSYNEQFF; CDR3nt: TGTGCCAGCAGCTTGGAAGCGGGGGGTTTCTCCTACAATGAGCAGTTCTTC
j_gene: TRBJ1-1; v_gene: TRBV29-1; d_gene: NA; abundance: NA; CDR3aa: CSVAAPPGAARDEAFF; CDR3nt: TGCAGCGTTGCGGCCCCGCCAGGCGCCGCGAGGGATGAAGCTTTCTTT
j_gene: TRBJ2-6; v_gene: TRBV10-3; d_gene: NA; abundance: NA; CDR3aa: CAISISGTGANVLTF; CDR3nt: TGTGCCATCAGTATATCAGGCACTGGGGCCAACGTCCTGACTTTC
j_gene: TRBJ2-6; v_gene: TRBV5-8; d_gene: NA; abundance: NA; CDR3aa: CASSLTGDPNSGANVLTF; CDR3nt: TGTGCCAGCAGCTTGACGGGGGACCCCAACTCTGGGGCCAACGTCCTGACTTTC
j_gene: TRBJ2-7; v_gene: TRBV12-2; d_gene: NA; abundance: NA; CDR3aa: CASRLRGSSYEQYF; CDR3nt: TGTGCAAGTCGCTTAAGAGGGAGCTCCTACGAGCAGTACTTC
j_gene: TRBJ2-7; v_gene: TRBV10-3; d_gene: NA; abundance: NA; CDR3aa: CAISESRGSPKEQYF; CDR3nt: TGTGCCATCAGTGAGTCAAGGGGCAGCCCGAAGGAGCAGTACTTC
j_gene: TRBJ1-5; v_gene: TRBV19; d_gene: NA; abundance: few; CDR3aa: CASSMAGNQPQHF; CDR3nt: TGTGCCAGTAGTATGGCGGGGAATCAGCCCCAGCATTTT
j_gene: TRBJ1-1; v_gene: TRBV28; d_gene: NA; abundance: once; CDR3aa: CASSPNTEAFF; CDR3nt: TGTGCCAGCAGTCCGAACACTGAAGCTTTCTTT
j_gene: TRBJ1-2; v_gene: TRBV6-1; d_gene: NA; abundance: NA; CDR3aa: CASSENGYTF; CDR3nt: TGTGCCAGCAGTGAGAATGGCTACACCTTC
j_gene: TRBJ1-1; v_gene: TRBV30; d_gene: NA; abundance: NA; CDR3aa: CAWSMGIKNTEAFF; CDR3nt: TGTGCCTGGAGTATGGGGATCAAGAACACTGAAGCTTTCTTT
j_gene: TRBJ1-1; v_gene: TRBV7-3; d_gene: NA; abundance: few; CDR3aa: CASSLSGPNTEAFF; CDR3nt: TGTGCCAGCAGCTTATCAGGACCGAACACTGAAGCTTTCTTT
j_gene: TRBJ2-7; v_gene: TRBV6-5; d_gene: NA; abundance: NA; CDR3aa: CASSYGKSYEQYF; CDR3nt: TGTGCCAGCAGTTATGGCAAATCCTACGAGCAGTACTTC
j_gene: TRBJ1-6; v_gene: TRBV19; d_gene: NA; abundance: NA; CDR3aa: CASSVPEGNSPLHF; CDR3nt: TGTGCCAGTAGTGTCCCCGAGGGGAATTCACCCCTCCACTTT
j_gene: TRBJ2-5; v_gene: TRBV5-4; d_gene: NA; abundance: NA; CDR3aa: CASSLLATQETQYF; CDR3nt: TGTGCCAGCAGCTTGCTTGCTACTCAAGAGACCCAGTACTTC
j_gene: TRBJ2-7; v_gene: TRBV2; d_gene: NA; abundance: few; CDR3aa: CASGSSSYEQYF; CDR3nt: TGTGCCAGCGGCAGTAGCTCCTACGAGCAGTACTTC
j_gene: TRBJ2-7; v_gene: TRBV11-2; d_gene: TRBD2; abundance: NA; CDR3aa: CASSLEVRALPGGEQYF; CDR3nt: TGTGCCAGCAGCTTAGAGGTCAGAGCCCTACCGGGAGGCGAGCAGTACTTC
j_gene: TRBJ2-3; v_gene: TRBV29-1; d_gene: NA; abundance: NA; CDR3aa: CSVEGGASTDTQYF; CDR3nt: TGCAGCGTTGAAGGGGGCGCGAGCACAGATACGCAGTATTTT
j_gene: TRBJ2-2; v_gene: TRBV9; d_gene: NA; abundance: NA; CDR3aa: CASSVAIRGTRNTGELFF; CDR3nt: TGTGCCAGCAGCGTAGCTATCCGGGGGACAAGGAACACCGGGGAGCTGTTTTTT
j_gene: TRBJ1-3; v_gene: TRBV5-1; d_gene: NA; abundance: NA; CDR3aa: CASSRDSGTGNTIYF; CDR3nt: TGCGCCAGCAGCCGGGACTCGGGCACCGGAAACACCATATATTTT
j_gene: TRBJ2-3; v_gene: TRBV10-3; d_gene: NA; abundance: NA; CDR3aa: CAISSRDGADTQYF; CDR3nt: TGTGCCATCAGCTCACGGGATGGCGCAGATACGCAGTATTTT
j_gene: TRBJ1-4; v_gene: TRBV14; d_gene: NA; abundance: once; CDR3aa: CASSPLAGEKLFF; CDR3nt: TGTGCCAGCAGCCCCTTAGCGGGTGAAAAACTGTTTTTT
j_gene: TRBJ2-3; v_gene: TRBV5-1; d_gene: NA; abundance: NA; CDR3aa: CASSGRGFLGTDTQYF; CDR3nt: TGCGCCAGCAGCGGCCGGGGCTTCCTTGGGACAGATACGCAGTATTTT
j_gene: TRBJ2-1; v_gene: TRBV5-8; d_gene: NA; abundance: NA; CDR3aa: CASSLQGNEQFF; CDR3nt: TGTGCCAGCAGCTTACAGGGTAATGAGCAGTTCTTC
j_gene: TRBJ1-1; v_gene: TRBV19; d_gene: NA; abundance: NA; CDR3aa: CASSLTENTEAFF; CDR3nt: TGTGCCAGTAGCCTTACAGAGAACACTGAAGCTTTCTTT
j_gene: TRBJ2-5; v_gene: TRBV5-1; d_gene: NA; abundance: NA; CDR3aa: CASSLPQETQYF; CDR3nt: TGCGCCAGCAGCTTACCCCAAGAGACCCAGTACTTC
j_gene: TRBJ1-2; v_gene: TRBV14; d_gene: NA; abundance: NA; CDR3aa: CASSPTVNYGYTF; CDR3nt: TGTGCCAGCAGCCCAACGGTGAACTATGGCTACACCTTC
j_gene: TRBJ1-2; v_gene: TRBV10-3; d_gene: TRBD1; abundance: once; CDR3aa: CAITKNRQGDYGYTF; CDR3nt: TGTGCCATCACTAAGAACCGACAGGGCGACTATGGCTACACCTTC
j_gene: TRBJ1-6; v_gene: TRBV19; d_gene: NA; abundance: once; CDR3aa: CASSTSGGPLHF; CDR3nt: TGTGCCAGTAGTACGTCGGGGGGACCCCTCCACTTT